The clone carrying this T cell receptor (beta chain) was recorded only once. The target antigen is unknown. The source of the sample is a study of CD8+CD57+ T cells in acquired aplastic anemia. At the level of the study: DNA recovered from sorted CD4+ and CD8+ cells had a mean of about 3 ug. Mean read depth for CD4+ cells from healthy donors was about 9.9 million.

Study conclusions and caveats: Approximately 30 CD8+ CDR3 sequences were shared between patients and controls.

The CDR3 is 15 residues long. Per the germline V gene, CDR1 is LNHDA and CDR2 is SQIVND (reference sequence). V was trimmed by 1 base and J by 4 bases, leaving 8 bases between them. TCR beta VDJ and CDR3 profiles were obtained from a genomic DNA template. TCRdb fed the reads into MiXCR, producing one record per CDR3 protein. This table holds 40,000 or so distinct CDR3 sequences, about 77% found once. Sequencing was done on a sample of sorted CD4+, CD8+, or CD8+CD57+ T cells (not recorded which) from PBMCs. This TCR was recovered from a human donor in good health, serving as a control. V is TRBV19 and J is TRBJ1-6; D unresolved. CDR3 sequence: CASSIATEYNSPLHF. The CDR3 bases are TGTGCCAGTAGTATAGCGACTGAATATAATTCACCCCTCCACTTT.